A single sample gave rise to the 10 T cell receptor beta chains below, sequenced in a study of human T cells and chemical hapten exposure. Via MiXCR, TCRdb re-called the RACE reads, giving one row per CDR3 protein. The sample contains 11,000 to 15,000 distinct CDR3 sequences, about 17% of which appear only once. Time point here: patch test 1, 2 weeks after DPC sensitization. Treatment reported: therapeutic diphenylcyclopropenone sensitization with weekly scalp DPC. Sequencing used whole blood, obtained in connection with sensitization to the hapten diphenylcyclopropenone (DPC). The origin of the receptors is a woman between 25 and 40 years old with alopecia areata. Some clones in this sample may be carry-over from other donors' samples.

The rearrangement joins TRBV28 to TRBJ2-7, with 11 bases lining up with TRBD2. CDR1 is MDHEN, CDR2 SYDVKM, per germline. The trim removed 11 bases at V and 4 bases at J, leaving 4 bases unmatched. The CDR3 extends over 12 amino acids. For the CDR3, the DNA is TGTGCCTCTGGGACTAGCGGTTACGAGCAGTACGTC. Translation: CASGTSGYEQYV.

This chain uses TRBV19 with TRBJ1-1, with D hard to call. The CDR3 spans 13 residues. CDR1 is LNHDA and CDR2 is SQIVND in the germline V gene (reference sequence). The ends were cut back, 4 bases at V and 0 bases at J, with 6 bases in the middle. CDR3 protein: CASSTFMNTEAFF. The CDR3, as DNA: TGTGCCAGTAGTACCTTCATGAACACTGAAGCTTTCTTT.

This clonotype was counted many times. The J gene is TRBJ2-3, the V gene TRBV28, with D perhaps matching TRBD2 (7 bases). The CDR3 consists of 13 residues. With 7 bases removed from V and 4 bases from J, the gap between germline ends came to 12 bases. Germline V gives CDR1 MDHEN, CDR2 SYDVKM. The CDR3 coding sequence is TGTGCCAGCAAGGGGGGGGCCCCAGATACGCAGTATTTT. It codes for CASKGGAPDTQYF.

This clonotype has ten or more counts. V gene TRBV11-2 combines with J gene TRBJ2-7, with D possibly matching TRBD1 (6 bases). Germline V CDR1 and CDR2: SGHAT, FQNNGV. The CDR3 consists of 14 residues. Trimming pared 5 bases from V and 5 bases from J, leaving 16 bases between. This CDR3 is CASSRPAGVDEQYF. In DNA, the CDR3 is TGTGCCAGCAGCCGACCAGCAGGGGTAGACGAGCAGTACTTC.

The rearrangement uses TRBV11-2 and TRBJ2-4; 11 positions match TRBD1. Per germline, CDR1 SGHAT and CDR2 FQNNGV. Trimming cost V 0 bases and J 9 bases; bases outside gene matches: 4. This CDR3 has 15 residues. The chain's CDR3 is CASSLDRTGGFIQYF. The CDR3 nucleotides are TGTGCCAGCAGCTTAGATAGGACAGGGGGCTTCATTCAGTACTTC.

The table lists this clonotype with many counts. The chain carries TRBV5-4 and TRBJ1-4; no clear D gene. The CDR3 extends over 14 amino acids. CDR1 and CDR2 from the germline V gene are SGHNT and YYREEE (reference sequence). The V end lost 0 bases, the J end lost 5 bases, and 8 bases lay between the germline ends. CDR3 sequence (DNA): TGTGCCAGCAGCTTGGTTCCCGGGAATGAAAAACTGTTTTTT. The encoded protein is CASSLVPGNEKLFF. Supplemented by reference TRBV5-4 and TRBJ1-4, the full variable domain reads ETGVTQSPTHLIKTRGQQVTLRCSSQSGHNTVSWYQQALGQGPQFIFQYYREEENGRGNFPPRFSGLQFPNYSSELNVNALELDDSALYLCASSLVPGNEKLFFGSGTQLSVL.

This clonotype showed up just a few times. This chain uses TRBV14 with TRBJ2-3, with D maybe TRBD2 (6 bases). The CDR3 spans 15 residues. CDR1 is SGHDN and CDR2 is FVKESK in the germline V gene. Trimming left V 0 bases short and J 6 bases short, with 13 bases between. This chain's CDR3 is CASSQDFVGRDTQYF. CDR3 in DNA: TGTGCCAGCAGCCAAGATTTTGTGGGGAGGGATACGCAGTATTTT.

This clonotype was seen at least ten times. The CDR3, as DNA: TGCAGTGCTATACAGGGAAATCAGCCCCAGCATTTT. It encodes CSAIQGNQPQHF. This sequence joins TRBV20-1 and TRBJ1-5, with D tentatively TRBD1 (6 bases). With 4 bases removed from V and 4 bases from J, the gap between germline ends came to 8 bases. The CDR3 spans 12 residues. Germline assignment: CDR1 DFQATT and CDR2 SNEGSKA (reference sequence).

This clonotype is categorized as medium-sized (0.01 to 0.1%). The chain carries TRBV6-2 or TRBV6-3 and TRBJ2-4; no definite D call. CDR3 length equals 16 residues. With 2 bases removed from V and 0 bases from J, the gap between germline ends came to 11 bases. Looked up from germline, CDR1 is MNHEY and CDR2 is SVGEGT. The CDR3 region is CASSYLAELAKNIQYF. DNA for the CDR3: TGTGCCAGCAGTTACCTGGCCGAGCTAGCCAAAAACATTCAGTACTTC.

This clonotype was observed many times. The chain links TRBV7-9 to TRBJ2-3; perhaps TRBD2 as D (6 bases). Germline V CDR1 and CDR2: SEHNR, FQNEAQ (reference sequence). The ends were cut back, 5 bases at V and 8 bases at J, with 17 bases in the middle. This CDR3 region has 14 residues. This CDR3 reads CASSETSPRGTQYF. CDR3 in DNA: TGTGCCAGCAGCGAAACTAGCCCCCGAGGTACGCAGTATTTT.